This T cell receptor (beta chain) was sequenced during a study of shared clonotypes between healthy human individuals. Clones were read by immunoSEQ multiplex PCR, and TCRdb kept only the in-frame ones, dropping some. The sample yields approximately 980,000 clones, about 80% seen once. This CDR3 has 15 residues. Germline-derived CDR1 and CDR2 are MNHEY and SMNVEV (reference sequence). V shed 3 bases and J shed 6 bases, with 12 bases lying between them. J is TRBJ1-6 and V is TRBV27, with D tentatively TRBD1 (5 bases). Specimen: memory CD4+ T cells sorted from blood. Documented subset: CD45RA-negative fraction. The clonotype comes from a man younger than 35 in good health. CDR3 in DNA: TGTGCCAGCAGTTTCCTGACAGAGCCTAATTCACCCCTCCACTTT. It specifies CASSFLTEPNSPLHF.